Each of the 15 T cell receptor beta chains below was sequenced from the same sample in a study of PD-L1 blockade in urothelial cancer. Time point denoted: peripheral blood 6 weeks after treatment start. Data came from immunoSEQ multiplex PCR; TCRdb stores just in-frame clones and leaves some out. Among 35,000 to 45,000 clones listed, roughly 89% were seen once. The sequencing here drew on PBMCs, taken around atezolizumab (anti-PD-L1) treatment. The receptors were sampled from a man between 70 and 80 years old with urothelial cancer.

The chain joins TRBV5-4 to TRBJ2-1; TRBD2 matches at 13 bases. Unmatched junction bases numbered 5, after V lost 0 bases and J lost 8 bases. The CDR3 is made up of 16 amino acids. Germline CDR1 SGHNT, CDR2 YYREEE (reference sequence). This CDR3 is CASSLGGLAGRHEQFF. CDR3 nucleotide sequence: TGTGCCAGCAGCTTGGGGGGACTAGCGGGAAGGCATGAGCAGTTCTTC.

V usage is TRBV6-1 and J usage is TRBJ2-7; 8 bases are shared with TRBD2. The CDR3 is 15 residues long. Germline V gene lookup returns CDR1 MNHNS and CDR2 SASEGT. V lost 7 bases and J lost 3; bases outside the gene matches: 11. CDR3 in amino acids: CASTRTSLDLYEQYF. The DNA for the CDR3 is TGTGCCAGCACTAGGACTAGCCTAGACCTCTACGAGCAGTACTTC.

V is TRBV5-1 and J is TRBJ2-3; D is perhaps TRBD1 (6 bases). Trimming pared 1 base from V and 2 bases from J, leaving 8 bases between. The CDR3 covers 14 residues. Germline V lookup: CDR1 SGHRS, CDR2 YFSETQ. The CDR3 DNA reads TGCGCCAGCAGCTTGAACAGGGTCACAGATACGCAGTATTTT. It specifies CASSLNRVTDTQYF.

CDR3 residues: CASSGQAYNEQFF. In DNA form, the CDR3 reads TGTGCCAGCTCGGGACAGGCTTACAATGAGCAGTTCTTC. The rearrangement links TRBV19 to TRBJ2-1; 8 positions agree with TRBD1. This CDR3 contains 13 residues. J lost 4 bases, V lost 9 bases, and 5 bases had no gene match. Germline CDR1 LNHDA, CDR2 SQIVND (reference sequence).

In this sample, this clone turned up once. The chain links TRBV5-6 to TRBJ1-2, with 10 bases aligning to TRBD1. The germline V gene encodes CDR1 SGHDT and CDR2 YYEEEE. This CDR3 has 12 residues. With 2 bases clipped from V and 14 bases from J, the junction kept 6 bases outside the gene matches. DNA of the CDR3: TGTGCCAGCAGCTTAGGGACAGGGGACAGGACCTTC. Protein: CASSLGTGDRTF.

The rearrangement links TRBV4-1 to TRBJ1-3; TRBD1 agrees at 7 bases. Germline V gives CDR1 MGHRA, CDR2 YSYEKL. There are 13 residues in the CDR3. V gave up 2 bases and J gave up 11 bases; unmatched junction bases: 6. The CDR3, as DNA: TGCGCCAGCAGCCAATCCAGGGGGGTCGCCATATATTTT. As protein: CASSQSRGVAIYF.

The chain links TRBV5-6 to TRBJ2-3; D possibly corresponds to TRBD1 (5 bases). The germline gives CDR1 SGHDT, CDR2 YYEEEE. Trimming removed 2 bases at V and 0 bases at J, with 16 bases between. The CDR3 spans 17 residues. The CDR3 bases are TGTGCCAGCAGCTTCAGGGCAGGTCTAAAAAGCACAGATACGCAGTATTTT. Its translation is CASSFRAGLKSTDTQYF.

The J gene is TRBJ2-4, the V gene TRBV10-1, with a possible D match to TRBD1 (6 bases). Trimming left V 0 bases short and J 7 bases short, with 7 bases between. In germline, CDR1 is WNHNN, CDR2 SYGVQD (reference sequence). The CDR3 is made up of 13 amino acids. The CDR3 sequence is CASSESTGNIQYF. Written as DNA, the CDR3 is TGCGCCAGCAGTGAGTCTACAGGGAACATTCAGTACTTC.

V gene TRBV7-8 combines with J gene TRBJ1-3; TRBD1 might be the D (6 bases). V lost 2 bases, J lost 2 bases, and 10 bases lay in between. CDR1 and CDR2 (germline): SGHVS, FQNEAQ. The CDR3 sequence is 15 residues long. DNA of the CDR3: TGTGCCAGCAGCTTACAGGGGTCGGCTGGAAACACCATATATTTT. Translating gives CASSLQGSAGNTIYF.

V is TRBV5-1 and J is TRBJ1-3, with 7 bases that match TRBD1. The length of the CDR3 is 16 residues. CDR1 is SGHRS, CDR2 YFSETQ, per germline. Trimming took 4 bases from V and 4 from J; bases not matched to a gene: 11. The CDR3 here is CASSPELTGVGNTIYF. The CDR3 DNA is TGCGCCAGCAGCCCGGAGTTAACAGGGGTGGGAAACACCATATATTTT.

V usage is TRBV6-1 and J usage is TRBJ1-3; possibly TRBD1 for D (6 bases). V lost 6 bases to trimming and J lost 4 bases, with 7 bases between them. Per the germline V gene, CDR1 is MNHNS and CDR2 is SASEGT. The CDR3 has 12 amino acids. This CDR3 reads CASRTGGNTIYF. CDR3 DNA sequence: TGTGCCAGCAGGACAGGCGGAAACACCATATATTTT.

CDR3 amino acids: CASSLDSTGETQYF. The CDR3, as DNA: TGTGCCAGCAGCTTGGACTCCACGGGGGAGACCCAGTACTTC. This rearrangement joins TRBV7-9 to TRBJ2-5; D might be TRBD2 (5 bases). CDR3 length: 14 residues. CDR1 and CDR2 from the germline V gene are SEHNR and FQNEAQ (reference sequence). Trimming removed 3 bases from V and 5 bases from J, with 13 bases in between.

The chain uses TRBV9 and TRBJ2-4; D perhaps matches TRBD2 (6 bases). Germline CDR1 reads SGDLS; CDR2 reads YYNGEE. V lost 4 bases, J lost 1 base, and 18 bases lay in between. This CDR3 is built from 17 residues. The DNA for the CDR3 is TGTGCCAGCAGCCCTTCTAGCGATCCGGGTGCCAAAAACATTCAGTACTTC. Translated: CASSPSSDPGAKNIQYF.

The chain joins TRBV7-2 to TRBJ2-3; 7 bases align to TRBD2. Trimming took 4 bases from V and 0 from J; bases not matched to a gene: 7. Germline V gives CDR1 SGHTA, CDR2 FQGNSA. CDR3 length equals 16 residues. The CDR3, as DNA: TGTGCCAGCAGCTCCGGCGGGAGCTCAAGCACAGATACGCAGTATTTT. It encodes CASSSGGSSSTDTQYF.

As to this clone: Other DNA variants within this sample encode the same CDR3. CDR3 DNA sequence: TGTGCCAGCTCACCCCAGGGTAGCAATCAGCCCCAGCATTTT. It is translated as CASSPQGSNQPQHF. The chain recombines TRBV18 with TRBJ1-5; perhaps TRBD1 as D (5 bases). Trimming pared 3 bases from V and 0 bases from J, leaving 6 bases between. This CDR3 is built from 14 residues. From germline, CDR1 is KGHSH and CDR2 LQKENI. The whole variable domain, filled in from reference TRBV18 and TRBJ1-5, reads NAGVMQNPRHLVRRRGQEARLRCSPMKGHSHVYWYRQLPEEGLKFMVYLQKENIIDESGMPKERFSAEFPKEGPSILRIQQVVRGDSAAYFCASSPQGSNQPQHFGDGTRLSIL.